The T cell receptor (beta chain) described here comes from a study of OX40 agonist ivuxolimab in advanced cancers. Blood draws occurred at baseline, cycle 4 day 1, and cycle 7 day 1. Sequenced by immunoSEQ multiplex PCR; TCRdb stores in-frame clones only, minus some. The table records tens of thousands of clones, 85% to 90% of them present only once. Trimming stripped 9 bases from V and 4 bases from J, with 15 bases between. CDR1 SNHLY and CDR2 FYNNEI come from the germline V gene. The CDR3 contains 14 residues. Material: CD4+ or CD8+ T cells sorted from blood, obtained in a trial of the OX40 agonist ivuxolimab. The receptor's source is an adult with an advanced solid tumor such as melanoma, head and neck, liver or kidney cancer. The genes are TRBV2 and TRBJ2-2; either TRBD1 or TRBD2 may supply D (6 bases each). In DNA, the CDR3 is TGTGCCAGTCTCCGGGGGCTGGTCACCGGGGAGCTGTTTTTT. It specifies CASLRGLVTGELFF. The entire variable domain, with the rest obtained from reference TRBV2 and TRBJ2-2, is as follows: EPEVTQTPSHQVTQMGQEVILRCVPISNHLYFYWYRQILGQKVEFLVSFYNNEISEKSEIFDDQFSVERPDGSNFTLKIRSTKLEDSAMYFCASLRGLVTGELFFGEGSRLTVL.